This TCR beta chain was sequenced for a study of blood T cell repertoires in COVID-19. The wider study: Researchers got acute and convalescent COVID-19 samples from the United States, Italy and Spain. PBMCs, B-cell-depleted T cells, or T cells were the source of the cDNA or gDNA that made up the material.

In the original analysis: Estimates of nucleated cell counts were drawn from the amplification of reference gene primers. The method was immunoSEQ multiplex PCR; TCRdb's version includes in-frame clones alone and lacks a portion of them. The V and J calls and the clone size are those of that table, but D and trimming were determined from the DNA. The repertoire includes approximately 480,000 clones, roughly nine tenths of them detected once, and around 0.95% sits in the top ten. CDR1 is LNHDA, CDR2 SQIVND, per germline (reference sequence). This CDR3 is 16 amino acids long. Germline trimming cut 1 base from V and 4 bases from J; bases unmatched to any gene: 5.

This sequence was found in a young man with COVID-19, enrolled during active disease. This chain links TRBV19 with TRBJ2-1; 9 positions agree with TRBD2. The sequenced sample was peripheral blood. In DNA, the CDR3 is TGTGCCAGTAGTATAGGGCTAGCGGGATGGTACAATGAGCAGTTCTTC. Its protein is CASSIGLAGWYNEQFF.